Presented here are 13 T cell receptor beta chains from one specimen sequenced in a study of shared clonotypes between healthy human individuals. Some clones are missing from TCRdb's copy, which holds only in-frame ones; the method was immunoSEQ multiplex PCR. The sample consists of about 1.9 million clones, 93% of them appearing once. The naive CD8 fraction comprised CD45RO-negative cells positively selected for CCR7 and excluded terminally differentiated effector memory CD45RA+ cells. The source material was naive CD8+ T cells from PBMCs. Receptors were obtained from a man younger than 30 in good health. Some clones in this sample may be carry-over from other donors' samples.

The chain combines TRBV29-1 with TRBJ2-2, with D tentatively TRBD2 (5 bases). CDR1 and CDR2 from the germline V gene are SQVTM and ANQGSEA. The length of the CDR3 is 13 residues. Deletions cut 2 bases from V and 7 bases from J, with 11 bases between. The CDR3 protein is CSVETESGGELFF. The CDR3, as DNA: TGCAGCGTTGAAACGGAGAGCGGCGGGGAGCTGTTTTTT.

This sequence joins TRBV19 and TRBJ1-1; D is possibly TRBD1 (5 bases). The length of the CDR3 is 14 residues. CDR1 is LNHDA, CDR2 SQIVND, per germline (reference sequence). Deletions cut 0 bases from V and 6 bases from J, with 11 bases between. In DNA form, the CDR3 reads TGTGCCAGTAGTATAGATCCCGGGACTCCTGAAGCTTTCTTT. This sequence encodes CASSIDPGTPEAFF.

V gene TRBV6-5 combines with J gene TRBJ2-5; D possibly corresponds to TRBD1 (6 bases). The DNA end lines up better with TRBJ2-7; the J call may be wrong. Germline V gene sequence: CDR1 MNHEY, CDR2 SVGAGI. The CDR3 is made up of 14 amino acids. The CDR3 region is CASRWTEGVHEQYF. The CDR3 DNA sequence: TGTGCCAGCAGATGGACAGAGGGAGTCCACGAGCAGTACTTC.

This chain links TRBV19 with TRBJ1-4, with a tentative D call TRBD1 (5 bases). Germline CDR1 reads LNHDA; CDR2 reads SQIVND (reference sequence). The CDR3 has 18 residues. V was clipped by 2 bases and J by 2 bases, with 18 bases between them. CDR3 amino acids: CASSIFARGASTNEKLFF. The CDR3 bases are TGTGCCAGTAGTATATTCGCCCGGGGCGCTTCTACTAATGAAAAACTGTTTTTT.

Notes on this clone: Other DNA sequences in this specimen translate into the identical CDR3. The chain carries TRBV27 and TRBJ2-1; 8 bases match TRBD1. CDR1 is MNHEY and CDR2 is SMNVEV in the germline V gene (reference sequence). The V and J ends lost 8 bases and 0 bases, in that order; junction bases with no gene match: 3. The CDR3 length is 14 residues. The CDR3 bases are TGTGCCAGCTCACAGGGGGGCTCCTACAATGAGCAGTTCTTC. Protein sequence: CASSQGGSYNEQFF.

This clone appeared once. CDR3 residues: CASSLLHSAGADYEQYF. CDR3 nucleotides: TGTGCCAGCAGTTTATTACATTCGGCGGGCGCCGACTACGAGCAGTACTTC. The chain carries TRBV27 and TRBJ2-7; D possibly corresponds to TRBD2 (5 bases). CDR1 and CDR2 from the germline V gene are MNHEY and SMNVEV (reference sequence). The CDR3 consists of 17 residues. Trimming stripped 1 base from V and 3 bases from J, with 19 bases between.

This clone was counted a single time. The gene calls are TRBV4-2 and TRBJ2-7; no firm D call. The germline V and J ends were trimmed by 0 bases and 2 bases, with 8 bases remaining between them. The CDR3 totals 14 residues. Germline CDR1 reads LGHNA; CDR2 reads YNFKEQ. CDR3 loop: CASSQDSSPYEQYF. DNA for the CDR3: TGTGCCAGCAGCCAAGATTCGTCTCCCTACGAGCAGTACTTC.

This chain connects TRBV9 to TRBJ2-2; no clear D. Trimming stripped 2 bases from V and 6 bases from J, with 11 bases between. The CDR3 is 14 amino acids. Germline loops: CDR1 SGDLS, CDR2 YYNGEE. The CDR3 here is CASSVKGWSGELFF. The CDR3 bases are TGTGCCAGCAGCGTGAAGGGATGGTCCGGGGAGCTGTTTTTT.

V usage is TRBV14 and J usage is TRBJ2-3; tentative D call: TRBD2 (5 bases). CDR1 and CDR2 (germline): SGHDN, FVKESK. The CDR3 spans 14 residues. Trimming cost V 1 base and J 3 bases, with 8 bases left between them. CDR3: CASSQVPGTDTQYF. DNA of the CDR3: TGTGCCAGCAGCCAAGTCCCGGGGACAGATACGCAGTATTTT.

The J gene is TRBJ2-3, the V gene TRBV27, with D hard to call. The CDR3 totals 13 residues. Trimming shortened V by 4 bases and J by 0 bases, and 5 bases separated the two germline ends. The germline gives CDR1 MNHEY, CDR2 SMNVEV (reference sequence). The CDR3 sequence is CASSYGSTDTQYF. Written as DNA, the CDR3 is TGTGCCAGCAGTTATGGAAGCACAGATACGCAGTATTTT.

The J gene is TRBJ2-1, the V gene TRBV4-3, with a tentative D call TRBD1 (6 bases). From germline, CDR1 is LGHNA and CDR2 YSLEER. V shed 1 base and J shed 2 bases, with 21 bases lying between them. This CDR3 is 19 amino acids long. The CDR3 DNA sequence: TGCGCCAGCAGCCAAGTTCCGACAGGTCCCGAACTCCCCTACAATGAGCAGTTCTTC. It translates to CASSQVPTGPELPYNEQFF.

A remark on this clone: A junction end diverges from the germline sequence, so it may reflect a read error. The chain couples TRBV7-2 to TRBJ2-1; TRBD1 agrees at 11 bases. The CDR3 is 15 amino acids. Germline V gene sequence: CDR1 SGHTA, CDR2 FQGNSA. The CDR3, as DNA: TGTGCCAGCAGCGTAGCCGGGACAGGGGGAGTACGGCAGTTCTTC. It specifies CASSVAGTGGVRQFF. Full variable domain (rest looked up from reference TRBV7-2 and TRBJ2-1): GAGVSQSPSNKVTEKGKDVELRCDPISGHTALYWYRQSLGQGLEFLIYFQGNSAPDKSGLPSDRFSAERTGGSVSTLTIQRTQQEDSAVYLCASSVAGTGGVRQFFGPGTRLTVL.

This sequence joins TRBV29-1 and TRBJ1-3; D gene uncertain. V was clipped by 4 bases and J by 2 bases, with 12 bases between them. CDR1 and CDR2 (germline): SQVTM, ANQGSEA. There are 14 residues in the CDR3. In nucleotides, the CDR3 is TGCAGCGTTGTGCCAGGTATACCTGGAAACACCATATATTTT. This codes for CSVVPGIPGNTIYF. Supplemented by reference TRBV29-1 and TRBJ1-3, the full variable domain reads SAVISQKPSRDICQRGTSLTIQCQVDSQVTMMFWYRQQPGQSLTLIATANQGSEATYESGFVIDKFPISRPNLTFSTLTVSNMSPEDSSIYLCSVVPGIPGNTIYFGEGSWLTVV.